Presented here are 27 T cell receptor beta chains from one specimen sequenced in a study of blood T cell repertoires in COVID-19. Method: immunoSEQ multiplex PCR; TCRdb's copy keeps in-frame clones and lacks some. Of about 210,000 clones listed, about 83% are singletons. The sequenced sample was peripheral blood. The receptors derive from a woman between 50 and 59 years old with active or convalescent COVID-19.

The chain carries TRBV7-9 and TRBJ2-7; the match to TRBD1 covers 8 bases. This CDR3 is 14 amino acids long. Germline V lookup: CDR1 SEHNR, CDR2 FQNEAQ (reference sequence). V shed 5 bases and J 4 bases; nucleotides not matched to a gene: 7. CDR3 in DNA: TGTGCCAGCAGCCCGGACAGGGTCCGATACGAGCAGTACTTC. It translates to CASSPDRVRYEQYF.

This clone was observed once. This chain uses TRBV18 with TRBJ1-6; possibly TRBD1 for D (5 bases). This CDR3 spans 14 amino acids. The V gene's germline CDR1 is KGHSH and CDR2 LQKENI. V lost 3 bases, J lost 8 bases, and 11 bases lay in between. Here the CDR3 reads CASSPAGSDSPLHF. As DNA, the CDR3 is TGTGCCAGCTCACCCGCAGGGTCGGATTCACCCCTCCACTTT. Supplemented by reference TRBV18 and TRBJ1-6, the full variable domain reads NAGVMQNPRHLVRRRGQEARLRCSPMKGHSHVYWYRQLPEEGLKFMVYLQKENIIDESGMPKERFSAEFPKEGPSILRIQQVVRGDSAAYFCASSPAGSDSPLHFGNGTRLTVT.

This chain joins TRBV19 and TRBJ2-5; D perhaps matches TRBD2 (5 bases). Deletions cut 6 bases from V and 1 base from J, with 12 bases between. This CDR3 has 14 amino acids. CDR1 is LNHDA, CDR2 SQIVND, per germline (reference sequence). CDR3 DNA sequence: TGTGCCAGTAGCAATTCGGGGATCCAAGAGACCCAGTACTTC. Protein product: CASSNSGIQETQYF.

The sample holds many counts of this clone. This chain uses TRBV7-9 with TRBJ1-1; TRBD1 matches 8 bases. The CDR3 is made up of 15 amino acids. CDR1 SEHNR and CDR2 FQNEAQ come from the germline V gene (reference sequence). J gave up 0 bases and V 1 base, and 1 base lay outside the gene matches. The CDR3 spells CASSLGTGMNTEAFF. The CDR3 DNA is TGTGCCAGCAGCTTAGGGACAGGGATGAACACTGAAGCTTTCTTT.

The rearrangement links TRBV24-1 to TRBJ2-3; D unclear. Trimming took 0 bases from V and 10 from J, leaving 16 bases between them. Germline V gene sequence: CDR1 KGHDR, CDR2 SFDVKD. The CDR3 has 15 residues. CDR3 amino acids: CATSDLGPTQEAQYF. CDR3 in DNA: TGTGCCACCAGTGATTTGGGGCCGACCCAGGAAGCGCAGTATTTT.

The CDR3 coding sequence is TGTGCCAGCAGTTACTCGGGCTACAGCCAGCCCCAGCATTTT. Its translation: CASSYSGYSQPQHF. V and J are TRBV6-5 and TRBJ1-5; D remains ambiguous. Trimming left V 0 bases short and J 7 bases short, with 10 bases between. CDR3 size: 14 residues. CDR1 MNHEY and CDR2 SVGAGI come from the germline V gene.

The V gene is TRBV28, the J gene TRBJ1-5; D uncertain. Germline CDR1 and CDR2: MDHEN and SYDVKM. The CDR3 covers 15 residues. V lost 9 bases and J 3 bases, leaving 18 bases between the germline ends. CDR3 amino acids: CASRRSGSVNQPQHF. Here the CDR3 DNA reads TGTGCCAGTAGACGTTCCGGGTCGGTCAATCAGCCCCAGCATTTT.

This clone was counted a single time. The chain joins TRBV5-5 to TRBJ1-1; D call uncertain. CDR1 and CDR2 (germline): SGHKS, YYEKEE (reference sequence). With 0 bases removed from V and 0 bases from J, the gap between germline ends came to 9 bases. This CDR3 spans 15 amino acids. The CDR3 reads CASSLAGSLNTEAFF. Written as DNA, the CDR3 is TGTGCCAGCAGCTTGGCGGGTTCACTGAACACTGAAGCTTTCTTT.

The chain is built from TRBV10-3 and TRBJ1-4; TRBD1 matches 7 bases. The CDR3 has 13 residues. Germline lookup yields CDR1 ENHRY and CDR2 SYGVKD. J gave up 3 bases and V 7 bases, and 2 bases lay outside the gene matches. Written as DNA, the CDR3 is TGTGCCATCACAGGGACAGCTAATGAAAAACTGTTTTTT. Translation gives CAITGTANEKLFF.

CDR3 bases: TGCAGCGGGCGACAGGCGGGGGGGACCCAGTACTTC. Protein: CSGRQAGGTQYF. This chain uses TRBV29-1 with TRBJ2-5; TRBD2 agrees at 8 bases. V dropped 7 bases and J dropped 7; count of bases not matched to a gene: 8. CDR3 length: 12 amino acids. Germline V lookup: CDR1 SQVTM, CDR2 ANQGSEA.

CDR3 DNA: TGTGCCAGCAGCCACGGACAGAAACTCACTGAAGCTTTCTTT. Translation gives CASSHGQKLTEAFF. The chain has TRBV3-1 (or the pseudogene TRBV3-2) and TRBJ1-1, with D possibly matching TRBD1 (6 bases). The CDR3 is 14 residues long. V was shortened by 3 bases and J by 4 bases, with 12 bases between the two germline ends. From germline, CDR1 is LGHDT and CDR2 YNNKEL (reference sequence).

This rearrangement joins TRBV6-1 to TRBJ1-5; the D gene is possibly TRBD1 (5 bases). Trimming pared 0 bases from V and 6 bases from J, leaving 12 bases between. The CDR3 is made up of 15 amino acids. Per the germline V gene, CDR1 is MNHNS and CDR2 is SASEGT. DNA of the CDR3: TGTGCCAGCAGTGAAGCGGGGGGAGAGGGTCAGCCCCAGCATTTT. Encoded protein: CASSEAGGEGQPQHF.

The rearrangement uses TRBV4-2 and TRBJ1-4; 7 bases map to TRBD1. The CDR3 sequence is 16 residues long. Germline V gene lookup returns CDR1 LGHNA and CDR2 YNFKEQ. The J segment lost 3 bases and the V segment lost 0 bases, leaving 4 bases of the junction unmatched. CDR3: CASSQEGGAANEKLFF. CDR3 nucleotides: TGTGCCAGCAGCCAAGAAGGGGGCGCGGCTAATGAAAAACTGTTTTTT.

This sequence joins TRBV6-5 and TRBJ1-5; 7 nucleotides line up with TRBD1. The CDR3 spans 15 residues. Germline trimming cut 6 bases from V and 1 base from J; bases unmatched to any gene: 6. Germline loops: CDR1 MNHEY, CDR2 SVGAGI. The CDR3 reads CASRRQGGSNQPQHF. CDR3 nucleotide sequence: TGTGCCAGCAGGCGACAGGGCGGAAGCAATCAGCCCCAGCATTTT.

In DNA, the CDR3 is TGTGCCAGCAGCTTTCAACAGGGCCGCGAGCAGTACGTC. Translated, it gives CASSFQQGREQYV. The gene calls are TRBV5-5 and TRBJ2-7; the D gene is possibly TRBD1 (6 bases). This CDR3 spans 13 amino acids. V was clipped by 2 bases and J by 6 bases, with 12 bases between them. Germline-derived CDR1 and CDR2 are SGHKS and YYEKEE (reference sequence).

This sequence joins TRBV19 and TRBJ1-5; TRBD1 aligns across 8 bases. The CDR3 has 14 residues. Germline V gene sequence: CDR1 LNHDA, CDR2 SQIVND (reference sequence). V was clipped by 9 bases and J by 7 bases; unmatched bases: 11. As DNA, the CDR3 is TGTGCCAGCAAACAGGGGGGTGTCGAGCAGCCCCAGCATTTT. Protein: CASKQGGVEQPQHF.

The J gene is TRBJ2-5, the V gene TRBV15, with D possibly being TRBD1 (5 bases). V was cut by 1 base and J by 4 bases, with 10 bases left in between. Looked up from germline, CDR1 is LNHNV and CDR2 is YYDKDF (reference sequence). The CDR3 covers 14 residues. The CDR3 DNA reads as TGTGCCACCAGCAGAGGTCTGGGGCGAGAGACCCAGTACTTC. It translates to CATSRGLGRETQYF.

The chain joins TRBV19 to TRBJ1-6, with D unclear. CDR3 length: 14 residues. The germline V gene has CDR1 LNHDA and CDR2 SQIVND (reference sequence). The V end lost 5 bases, the J end lost 7 bases, and 12 bases lay between the germline ends. The CDR3 sequence: CASSAAPLNSPLHF. CDR3 DNA sequence: TGTGCCAGTAGTGCGGCTCCGTTGAATTCACCCCTCCACTTT.

V is TRBV28 and J is TRBJ2-1; 9 bases are shared with TRBD1. The V and J ends lost 6 bases and 1 base, in that order; junction bases with no gene match: 13. The length of the CDR3 is 18 residues. Germline assignment: CDR1 MDHEN and CDR2 SYDVKM. The CDR3 spells CASRLKGTGKRSYNEQFF. The CDR3 nucleotides are TGTGCCAGCAGACTTAAAGGGACAGGGAAGAGGTCCTACAATGAGCAGTTCTTC.

This sequence joins TRBV5-1 and TRBJ2-5; 8 nucleotides line up with TRBD2. The V and J ends lost 0 bases and 3 bases, in that order; junction bases with no gene match: 4. The CDR3 has 15 residues. From germline, CDR1 is SGHRS and CDR2 YFSETQ. The CDR3 protein is CASSLVLAGKETQYF. Written as DNA, the CDR3 is TGCGCCAGCAGCTTGGTGCTAGCGGGTAAAGAGACCCAGTACTTC.

This rearrangement joins TRBV10-3 to TRBJ2-2; 8 bases agree with TRBD1. Looked up from germline, CDR1 is ENHRY and CDR2 is SYGVKD. The CDR3 has 13 residues. V gave up 4 bases and J gave up 7 bases; unmatched junction bases: 2. The CDR3 sequence: CAISVTGDGELFF. In nucleotides, the CDR3 is TGTGCCATCAGTGTGACAGGGGACGGGGAGCTGTTTTTT.

This clone has a single count. The chain links TRBV7-2 to TRBJ2-5, with 8 bases identical to TRBD2. The CDR3 is 15 amino acids. The junction had 6 bases not matched to a gene; V was cut back by 2 bases and J by 4 bases. Germline values: CDR1 SGHTA, CDR2 FQGNSA. Here the CDR3 reads CASSLTGGDRETQYF. The DNA for the CDR3 is TGTGCCAGCAGCTTAACGGGAGGGGACCGAGAGACCCAGTACTTC.

This clone was detected ten times or more. V is TRBV11-2 and J is TRBJ2-7; tentative D call: TRBD1 (6 bases). Trimming took off 3 bases at V and 3 bases at J, with 9 bases between the two ends. CDR3 length: 13 amino acids. The germline V gene encodes CDR1 SGHAT and CDR2 FQNNGV. The chain's CDR3 is CASSFGTYYEQYV. Here the CDR3 DNA reads TGTGCCAGCAGCTTCGGGACATACTACGAGCAGTACGTC.

This clone was seen a single time. The chain combines TRBV10-3 with TRBJ1-1; 7 bases are a match to TRBD1. The V gene's germline CDR1 is ENHRY and CDR2 SYGVKD. The V segment lost 3 bases and the J segment 11 bases; nucleotides outside the gene matches: 12. This CDR3 contains 14 residues. CDR3 in amino acids: CAISDTNLDRYAFF. The CDR3 region has the DNA TGTGCCATCAGTGATACGAACCTGGACAGGTACGCTTTCTTT.

This clone was seen just once. CDR3 amino acids: CASRDEVYNEQFF. CDR3 nucleotide sequence: TGCGCCAGCAGAGATGAGGTCTACAATGAGCAGTTCTTC. The chain employs TRBV10-1 and TRBJ2-1, with D uncertain. CDR3 size: 13 residues. V lost 6 bases to trimming and J lost 3 bases, with 9 bases between them. Germline CDR1 reads WNHNN; CDR2 reads SYGVQD (reference sequence).

This clone was detected a few times. The chain uses TRBV10-3 and TRBJ2-7; TRBD1 might be the D (7 bases). V dropped 3 bases and J dropped 2 bases, with 14 bases sitting between them. Germline loops: CDR1 ENHRY, CDR2 SYGVKD. This CDR3 is 15 amino acids long. CDR3 coding DNA: TGTGCCATCAGTGAACGCCCAGGGGGGACCTACGAGCAGTACGTC. This encodes CAISERPGGTYEQYV.

CDR3 coding DNA: TGTGCCAGCAGTGAAGTCACGGTCCGCTCTGGAAACACCATATATTTT. This translates into CASSEVTVRSGNTIYF. V gene TRBV2 combines with J gene TRBJ1-3; D gene unclear. The V end was cut by 1 base, the J end by 0 bases, with 10 bases between. The CDR3 is 16 residues long. The germline V gene encodes CDR1 SNHLY and CDR2 FYNNEI. Variable domain in full (rest from reference TRBV2 and TRBJ1-3): EPEVTQTPSHQVTQMGQEVILRCVPISNHLYFYWYRQILGQKVEFLVSFYNNEISEKSEIFDDQFSVERPDGSNFTLKIRSTKLEDSAMYFCASSEVTVRSGNTIYFGEGSWLTVV.